This T cell receptor (beta chain) was captured by sequencing in a study of blood T cell repertoires in COVID-19. Study-wide context: Sites in the United States, Italy and Spain provided acute and convalescent COVID-19 samples. T cells, B-cell-depleted T cells, or PBMCs supplied cDNA or gDNA.

Authors' methods: Reference gene primer amplification yielded estimated nucleated cell counts. Assay used: immunoSEQ multiplex PCR; TCRdb lists only in-frame clones, some missing. V, J and clone size were drawn from that table, and D and trimming were deduced from the DNA. Counted here are 300,000 or so clones, more than 75% occurring once; the ten biggest clones make up 1%. Germline CDR1 KGHSH, CDR2 LQKENI. V was shortened by 3 bases and J by 1 base, with 9 bases between the two germline ends. The CDR3 length is 14 residues. The TCR was taken from a man between 45 and 60 years old with active or convalescent COVID-19. The chain combines TRBV18 with TRBJ1-1; D is undetermined. The sequencing sample was made of peripheral blood. The CDR3 loop reads CASSPQNRNTEAFF. The CDR3, as DNA: TGTGCCAGCTCACCCCAAAACAGGAACACTGAAGCTTTCTTT.